This T cell receptor (beta chain) derives from a study of cytomegalovirus exposure and HLA in healthy donors. The PCR employed 60 Vbeta primers together with 13 Jbeta primers. In the study's own analysis: Later, some 75 million unique TCR beta chains were counted in an analysis, and about 10 million of them were shared. Clones were read by immunoSEQ multiplex PCR, and TCRdb kept only the in-frame ones, dropping some. Clone size and the V and J calls come from that table; the DNA yielded D and trimming. This sample yields about 170,000 clones, of which 80% to 85% are seen a single time; 2% to 2.5% belongs to the top ten. CDR1 SNHLY and CDR2 FYNNEI come from the germline V gene. Between the trimmed V and J ends, which lost 11 bases and 8 bases, there was a span of 15 bases. The CDR3 length is 11 residues.

Source material: PBMCs. V is TRBV2 and J is TRBJ1-2; the D gene is possibly TRBD1 (5 bases). The clonotype comes from a male donor in good health and CMV-seronegative. In DNA form, the CDR3 reads TGTGCCCAGCAACCGGGACTCGGCTACACCTTC. Translating gives CAQQPGLGYTF.